This T cell receptor (beta chain) appears in the sequencing data of a study of T cell responses to AZD1222 COVID-19 vaccine. Findings and limits, study-wide: At study baseline, merely more than 5 AZD1222 recipients were seropositive. Clonal diversity was possibly underestimated, and the donors were mostly white British, with more females. Repertoire sampling was restricted to post-peak T cell response timepoints.

Libraries were prepared by immunoSEQ multiplex PCR; TCRdb keeps only in-frame clonotypes and omits some of them. The data hold some 90,000 clones, with approximately 91% observed a single time. This clone was seen a handful of times. Antigen specificity is unknown. The CDR3 runs 14 residues. V gave up 1 base and J gave up 7 bases; unmatched junction bases: 2. Per germline, CDR1 SGHTA and CDR2 FQGNSA. Some second doses came at about 4 weeks and others at about 12 weeks; these were pooled. The rearrangement uses TRBV7-2 and TRBJ1-2; 11 positions agree with TRBD1. The origin of this receptor is an adult who received the AZD1222 COVID-19 vaccine. The source was peripheral blood, collected 28 days after the second AZD1222 dose. CDR3 region: CASSLVGQGVGYTF. For the CDR3, the DNA is TGTGCCAGCAGCTTAGTGGGACAGGGGGTTGGCTACACCTTC.